One and the same sample provided the 32 T cell receptor beta chains below, sequenced in a study of CD8 T cells in ankylosing spondylitis. Via MiXCR, TCRdb re-called the 5' RACE reads, giving one row per CDR3 protein. The sample comprises around 300,000 distinct CDR3 sequences, about 20% of which are singletons, and 3.5% rests with the top ten. Sequenced sample: blood, either unsorted or a sorted T cell fraction (not recorded which). These receptor sequences come from a female donor with ankylosing spondylitis or in good health (not recorded which).

This clonotype was seen only a few times. The chain joins TRBV12-3 or TRBV12-4 to TRBJ2-3; a possible D gene is TRBD1 (5 bases). V was shortened by 7 bases and J by 8 bases, with 19 bases between the two germline ends. This CDR3 is built from 14 residues. For the CDR3, the DNA is TGTGCCAGCACCGACAGCAGACCCTACGGTACGCAGTATTTT. It encodes CASTDSRPYGTQYF.

The CDR3 DNA sequence: TGTGCCAGCAGCCTCTCCGAGGCCAATGAGCAGTTCTTC. Translating gives CASSLSEANEQFF. The chain joins TRBV9 to TRBJ2-1, with D unresolved. The germline CDR1 and CDR2 sequences are SGDLS and YYNGEE. V was pared by 4 bases and J by 6 bases, with 11 bases between. This CDR3 is built from 13 residues.

This chain connects TRBV12-3 or TRBV12-4 to TRBJ2-5, with unresolved D. This CDR3 region has 13 residues. The V end was cut by 3 bases, the J end by 5 bases, with 10 bases between. The CDR3 protein is CASSFSRRETQYF. The CDR3 coding sequence is TGTGCCAGCAGTTTTAGCCGCCGGGAGACCCAGTACTTC.

This clonotype was counted between two and nine times. The chain carries TRBV6-5 and TRBJ2-2, with 9 bases lining up with TRBD1. After removal of 2 bases from V and 5 bases from J, the junction contained 6 bases not matched to a gene. Germline V gene lookup returns CDR1 MNHEY and CDR2 SVGAGI. The CDR3 runs 16 residues. The CDR3 sequence is CASSYRRQGGTGELFF. CDR3 nucleotide sequence: TGTGCCAGCAGTTACCGGCGACAGGGGGGGACCGGGGAGCTGTTTTTT.

This chain links TRBV28 with TRBJ2-5; 9 positions match TRBD2. This CDR3 contains 16 residues. V trimming: 2 bases; J trimming: 0 bases; junction bases outside the gene matches: 4. The germline CDR1 and CDR2 sequences are MDHEN and SYDVKM. The CDR3 protein is CASSLAGGTYQETQYF. The CDR3 region has the DNA TGTGCCAGCAGTTTAGCGGGAGGGACGTACCAAGAGACCCAGTACTTC.

The sample holds a few counts of this clonotype. The chain uses TRBV28 and TRBJ2-7; TRBD2 agrees at 11 bases. Trimming cost V 5 bases and J 9 bases; bases outside gene matches: 9. Germline assignment: CDR1 MDHEN and CDR2 SYDVKM. This CDR3 is built from 14 residues. The CDR3: CASSVGLAVRGQYF. CDR3 sequence (DNA): TGTGCCAGCAGTGTGGGACTAGCGGTTCGGGGGCAGTACTTC.

The CDR3 loop is CASSYREGAGNEQFF. The CDR3 coding sequence is TGTGCCAGCAGTTACAGGGAGGGGGCAGGGAATGAGCAGTTCTTC. This chain joins TRBV6-5 and TRBJ2-1; TRBD1 or TRBD2 may be the D gene (7 bases each). The CDR3 totals 15 residues. Germline V gene lookup returns CDR1 MNHEY and CDR2 SVGAGI. Trimming removed 2 bases from V and 7 bases from J, with 15 bases in between.

This chain joins TRBV2 and TRBJ2-5, with D perhaps TRBD1 (5 bases). Germline V gives CDR1 SNHLY, CDR2 FYNNEI. Trimming took 5 bases from V and 7 from J, leaving 14 bases between them. The CDR3 totals 13 residues. The CDR3: CASSYDSHGTQYF. For the CDR3, the DNA is TGTGCCAGCAGTTACGACAGCCACGGGACCCAGTACTTC.

V is TRBV6-5 and J is TRBJ2-3; 10 bases map to TRBD2. Germline CDR1 is MNHEY and CDR2 is SVGAGI. V shed 3 bases and J 7 bases; nucleotides not matched to a gene: 7. The CDR3 contains 15 residues. The chain's CDR3 is CASSYSAGGRNTQYF. DNA of the CDR3: TGTGCCAGCAGTTATTCAGCGGGAGGGAGGAATACGCAGTATTTT.

V gene TRBV6-5 combines with J gene TRBJ2-7; weak D call: TRBD1 (6 bases). The CDR3 extends over 13 amino acids. Per germline, CDR1 MNHEY and CDR2 SVGAGI. With 6 bases removed from V and 2 bases from J, the gap between germline ends came to 11 bases. The CDR3 nucleotides are TGTGCCAGCAGGAGGGACACCCCCTACGAGCAGTACTTC. Encoded protein: CASRRDTPYEQYF.

This clonotype was seen a few times. The J gene is TRBJ1-1, the V gene TRBV12-3 or TRBV12-4, with 7 positions matching TRBD1. The J segment lost 4 bases and the V segment lost 2 bases, leaving 10 bases of the junction unmatched. The CDR3 sequence is 16 residues long. CDR3 DNA sequence: TGTGCCAGCAGTTTAAGAGGGGGAGGGGGCCTCACTGAAGCTTTCTTT. This gives the protein CASSLRGGGGLTEAFF.

This clonotype was seen at least ten times. The chain recombines TRBV27 with TRBJ1-6; D is uncertain. V gave up 8 bases and J gave up 7 bases, with 12 bases separating them. The CDR3 loop spans 13 amino acids. CDR1 is MNHEY and CDR2 is SMNVEV in the germline V gene (reference sequence). The CDR3 DNA reads as TGTGCCAGCCGGAGGGCCATAAATTCACCCCTCCACTTT. The encoded protein is CASRRAINSPLHF.

The chain is built from TRBV6-2 or TRBV6-3 and TRBJ2-7; D is ambiguous. Germline loops: CDR1 MNHEY, CDR2 SVGEGT. Trimming took off 2 bases at V and 2 bases at J, with 10 bases between the two ends. This CDR3 has 14 amino acids. The CDR3 DNA sequence: TGTGCCAGCAGTTACAGGTCAGAACCCTACGAGCAGTACTTC. This codes for CASSYRSEPYEQYF.

J is TRBJ1-6 and V is TRBV6-1; 7 nucleotides match TRBD1. Germline CDR1 reads MNHNS; CDR2 reads SASEGT. J was trimmed by 9 bases and V by 1 base; bases with no gene match: 6. This CDR3 contains 15 residues. The CDR3 DNA reads as TGTGCCAGCAGTGAAGGACAGGGTGGAACTTCACCCCTCCACTTT. Its translation: CASSEGQGGTSPLHF.

This clonotype was detected only a few times. V gene TRBV11-2 combines with J gene TRBJ2-5; no clear D gene. The germline V and J ends were trimmed by 8 bases and 1 base, with 17 bases remaining between them. This CDR3 comprises 15 residues. CDR1 and CDR2 (germline): SGHAT, FQNNGV. The CDR3 DNA is TGTGCCAGCGCGCAGAACGGGCTCATCCAAGAGACCCAGTACTTC. This encodes CASAQNGLIQETQYF.

The J gene is TRBJ1-2, the V gene TRBV10-3; 9 positions agree with TRBD1. The CDR3 loop spans 13 amino acids. CDR1 is ENHRY, CDR2 SYGVKD, per germline. Unmatched junction bases numbered 6, after V lost 5 bases and J lost 8 bases. CDR3 residues: CAISWRTGEGYTF. The CDR3 DNA reads as TGTGCCATCAGTTGGAGGACAGGGGAAGGCTACACCTTC.

This clonotype was counted many times. V and J are TRBV24-1 and TRBJ2-5; D assignment may be TRBD1 or TRBD2 (5 bases each). Trimming removed 5 bases at V and 4 bases at J, with 16 bases between. Per the germline V gene, CDR1 is KGHDR and CDR2 is SFDVKD. This CDR3 contains 15 residues. The CDR3 loop is CATSVWGSSPETQYF. The CDR3 nucleotides read TGTGCCACCAGTGTTTGGGGGAGTTCCCCAGAGACCCAGTACTTC.

At least ten counts were recorded for this clonotype. The rearrangement uses TRBV11-1 and TRBJ2-5; D not certain. This CDR3 contains 18 residues. The V gene's germline CDR1 is SGHAT and CDR2 FQDESV (reference sequence). Trimming pared 2 bases from V and 5 bases from J, leaving 24 bases between. CDR3 DNA: TGTGCCAGCAGCTTAAGTAAGGGTCTAAATCGACCCATGGAGACCCAGTACTTC. Residues: CASSLSKGLNRPMETQYF. Looking up the rest from reference TRBV11-1 and TRBJ2-5 gives the full variable domain: EAEVAQSPRYKITEKSQAVAFWCDPISGHATLYWYRQILGQGPELLVQFQDESVVDDSQLPKDRFSAERLKGVDSTLKIQPAELGDSAMYLCASSLSKGLNRPMETQYFGPGTRLLVL.

This clonotype was detected ten times or more. The V and J genes are TRBV4-2 and TRBJ2-7, with TRBD2 matching 7 bases. CDR3 size: 15 residues. The V and J ends lost 5 bases and 0 bases, in that order; junction bases with no gene match: 7. Germline CDR1 is LGHNA and CDR2 is YNFKEQ. CDR3 loop: CASSAMGGSSYEQYF. DNA for the CDR3: TGTGCCAGCAGCGCCATGGGGGGGAGCTCCTACGAGCAGTACTTC.

The CDR3 DNA is TGCGCCAGCAGCCAAGTATGGGGGTCCGGGGAGCTGTTTTTT. Amino acid sequence: CASSQVWGSGELFF. This chain links TRBV4-3 with TRBJ2-2; D might be TRBD1 or TRBD2, each matching 5 bases. CDR3 size: 14 residues. Germline V gives CDR1 LGHNA, CDR2 YSLEER. V lost 1 base to trimming and J lost 6 bases, with 9 bases between them.

This clonotype has a handful of counts. CDR3 in DNA: TGTGCCAGCTCACCACAAACGTATCAGGCCATGAACACTGAAGCTTTCTTT. Its protein is CASSPQTYQAMNTEAFF. The gene calls are TRBV18 and TRBJ1-1; no clear D. V was clipped by 1 base and J by 0 bases, with 15 bases between them. Germline values: CDR1 KGHSH, CDR2 LQKENI. The length of the CDR3 is 17 residues.

V is TRBV20-1 and J is TRBJ2-1; D remains ambiguous. The CDR3 totals 12 residues. V lost 5 bases to trimming and J lost 0 bases, with 5 bases between them. Germline V gene lookup returns CDR1 DFQATT and CDR2 SNEGSKA (reference sequence). The CDR3 loop reads CSARRSYNEQFF. CDR3 nucleotide sequence: TGCAGTGCTCGTCGCTCCTACAATGAGCAGTTCTTC.

This clonotype was picked up a small number of times. The rearrangement joins TRBV20-1 to TRBJ2-1; D unresolved. The germline V and J ends were trimmed by 1 base and 6 bases, with 16 bases remaining between them. The CDR3 runs to 15 residues. Germline lookup yields CDR1 DFQATT and CDR2 SNEGSKA (reference sequence). The DNA of the CDR3 is TGCAGTGCTAGAGGTGAGGAGACTCCCTTCAATGAGCAGTTCTTC. Its translation: CSARGEETPFNEQFF.

This clonotype occurred a few times. V gene TRBV6-2 or TRBV6-3 combines with J gene TRBJ2-1; D is ambiguous. Trimming cost V 7 bases and J 4 bases, with 8 bases left between them. This CDR3 is 12 amino acids long. Germline CDR1 and CDR2: MNHEY and SVGEGT. CDR3 nucleotides: TGTGCCAGCATTGACCCATACAATGAGCAGTTCTTC. Translated, it gives CASIDPYNEQFF.

This clonotype was seen a handful of times. The rearrangement links TRBV7-2 to TRBJ2-3, with 9 positions matching TRBD1. The CDR3 contains 15 residues. V was pared by 6 bases and J by 4 bases, with 8 bases of the junction left unmatched. Germline lookup yields CDR1 SGHTA and CDR2 FQGNSA. CDR3 residues: CASSSSGTGSDTQYF. CDR3 nucleotides: TGTGCCAGCAGTTCCTCCGGGACAGGGTCAGATACGCAGTATTTT.

The chain uses TRBV7-2 and TRBJ1-1; D remains unclear. The CDR3 extends over 15 amino acids. Germline CDR1 is SGHTA and CDR2 is FQGNSA. V dropped 2 bases and J dropped 0 bases, with 10 bases sitting between them. CDR3 coding DNA: TGTGCCAGCAGCTTATTTGAATCCATGAACACTGAAGCTTTCTTT. It is translated as CASSLFESMNTEAFF.

This clonotype was seen a handful of times. CDR3 loop: CSADRGARVSYTF. In DNA, the CDR3 is TGCAGTGCTGACAGGGGCGCCCGGGTGAGCTACACCTTC. This rearrangement joins TRBV20-1 to TRBJ1-2, with 8 bases matching TRBD1. Looked up from germline, CDR1 is DFQATT and CDR2 is SNEGSKA (reference sequence). The length of the CDR3 is 13 residues. The V segment lost 5 bases and the J segment 9 bases; nucleotides outside the gene matches: 11.

The chain links TRBV6-2 or TRBV6-3 to TRBJ2-7; 8 nucleotides match TRBD2. V lost 0 bases, J lost 7 bases, and 5 bases stayed unmatched. Germline-derived CDR1 and CDR2 are MNHEY and SVGEGT. The CDR3 length is 14 residues. This chain's CDR3 is CASSYSAGAREQYF. In DNA, the CDR3 is TGTGCCAGCAGTTACTCAGCGGGAGCACGGGAGCAGTACTTC.

The chain uses TRBV27 and TRBJ2-2; D unresolved. The CDR3 consists of 13 residues. Trimming pared 3 bases from V and 7 bases from J, leaving 9 bases between. CDR1 and CDR2 from the germline V gene are MNHEY and SMNVEV (reference sequence). The CDR3 protein is CASSFRINGELFF. In DNA, the CDR3 is TGTGCCAGCAGTTTTCGGATAAACGGGGAGCTGTTTTTT.

This clonotype has just a few counts. The junction does not match germline at one end; this may be a read error. The chain employs TRBV7-9 and TRBJ1-6; TRBD1 is a possible D gene (5 bases). The CDR3 covers 14 residues. CDR1 is SEHNR and CDR2 is FQNEAQ in the germline V gene (reference sequence). CDR3 sequence: CASSLAQGHSPLHF. CDR3 bases: TGTGCCAGCAGTTTAGCTCAGGGTCATTCACCCCTCCACTTT.

The V and J genes are TRBV20-1 and TRBJ2-5; 7 positions match TRBD2. This CDR3 is 11 amino acids long. Germline assignment: CDR1 DFQATT and CDR2 SNEGSKA (reference sequence). The CDR3: CSGGNQETQYF. As DNA, the CDR3 is TGCAGCGGGGGGAACCAAGAGACCCAGTACTTC.

J is TRBJ2-1 and V is TRBV2; D uncertain. Deletions cut 6 bases from V and 6 bases from J, with 18 bases between. Per germline, CDR1 SNHLY and CDR2 FYNNEI. The CDR3 has 15 amino acids. The CDR3 sequence is CASRVRLGIPNEQFF. The CDR3 DNA reads as TGTGCCAGCAGGGTTAGACTGGGCATTCCCAATGAGCAGTTCTTC. Variable domain in full (rest from reference TRBV2 and TRBJ2-1): EPEVTQTPSHQVTQMGQEVILRCVPISNHLYFYWYRQILGQKVEFLVSFYNNEISEKSEIFDDQFSVERPDGSNFTLKIRSTKLEDSAMYFCASRVRLGIPNEQFFGPGTRLTVL.